The present TCR beta chain was sequenced within a study of cytomegalovirus exposure and HLA in healthy donors. The PCR made use of 60 Vbeta and 13 Jbeta primers. The method was immunoSEQ multiplex PCR; TCRdb's version includes in-frame clones alone and lacks a portion of them. The table shows about 220,000 clones, with around 80% occurring only once. Germline CDR1 and CDR2: SGHAT and FQDESV (reference sequence). V trimming: 2 bases; J trimming: 4 bases; junction bases outside the gene matches: 5. This CDR3 contains 15 residues. Findings and caveats of the study: An analysis done earlier found most TCR beta V segments productive about 87% or about 30% of the time.

Of note for this clone: As yet, its antigen is unknown.

Sequenced input: PBMCs. This TCR was recovered from a man younger than 35 in good health and CMV-seronegative. J is TRBJ2-7 and V is TRBV11-1; TRBD1 aligns across 10 bases. This chain's CDR3 is CASSLYGTGVYEQYF. DNA for the CDR3: TGTGCCAGCAGCTTATACGGGACAGGGGTATACGAGCAGTACTTC.